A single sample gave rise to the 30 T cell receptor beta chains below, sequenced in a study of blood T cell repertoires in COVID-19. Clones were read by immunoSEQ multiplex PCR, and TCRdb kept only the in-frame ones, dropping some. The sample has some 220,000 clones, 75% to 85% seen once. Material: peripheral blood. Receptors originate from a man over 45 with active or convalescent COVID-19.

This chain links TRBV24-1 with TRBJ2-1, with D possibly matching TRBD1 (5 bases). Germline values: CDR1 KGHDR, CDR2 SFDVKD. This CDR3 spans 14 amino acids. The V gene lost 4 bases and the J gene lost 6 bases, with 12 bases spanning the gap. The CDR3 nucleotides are TGTGCCACCAGTGACCGCAGACAGCGCAATGAGCAGTTCTTC. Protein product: CATSDRRQRNEQFF.

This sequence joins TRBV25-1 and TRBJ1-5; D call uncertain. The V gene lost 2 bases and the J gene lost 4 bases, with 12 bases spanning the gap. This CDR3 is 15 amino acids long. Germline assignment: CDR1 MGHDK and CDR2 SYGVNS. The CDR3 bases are TGTGCCAGCAGTGAAAGGAGGTCCGAGAATCAGCCCCAGCATTTT. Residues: CASSERRSENQPQHF.

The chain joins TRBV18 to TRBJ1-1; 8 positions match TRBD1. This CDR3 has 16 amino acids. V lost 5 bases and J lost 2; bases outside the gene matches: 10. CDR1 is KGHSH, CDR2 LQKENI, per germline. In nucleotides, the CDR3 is TGTGCCAGCTCAACGGACAGGGCTTGGATAAACACTGAAGCTTTCTTT. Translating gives CASSTDRAWINTEAFF.

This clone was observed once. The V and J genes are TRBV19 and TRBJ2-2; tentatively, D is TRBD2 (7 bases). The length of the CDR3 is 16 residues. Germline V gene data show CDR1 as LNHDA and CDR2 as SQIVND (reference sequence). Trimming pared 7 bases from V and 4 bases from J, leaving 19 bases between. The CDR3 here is CASTPWGGQRTGELFF. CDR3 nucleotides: TGTGCCAGTACCCCATGGGGGGGGCAGCGCACCGGGGAGCTGTTTTTT.

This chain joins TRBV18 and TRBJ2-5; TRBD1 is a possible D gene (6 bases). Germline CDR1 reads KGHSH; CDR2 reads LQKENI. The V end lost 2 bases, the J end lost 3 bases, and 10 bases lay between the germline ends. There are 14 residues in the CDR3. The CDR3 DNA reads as TGTGCCAGCTCACCAATAGCAGGGGAAGAGACCCAGTACTTC. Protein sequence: CASSPIAGEETQYF.

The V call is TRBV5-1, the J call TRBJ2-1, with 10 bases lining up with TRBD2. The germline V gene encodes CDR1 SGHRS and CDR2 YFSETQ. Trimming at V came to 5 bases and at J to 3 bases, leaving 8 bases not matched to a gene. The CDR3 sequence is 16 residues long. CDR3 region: CASRSTSGALYNEQFF. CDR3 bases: TGCGCCAGCAGGTCAACTAGCGGGGCTCTCTACAATGAGCAGTTCTTC.

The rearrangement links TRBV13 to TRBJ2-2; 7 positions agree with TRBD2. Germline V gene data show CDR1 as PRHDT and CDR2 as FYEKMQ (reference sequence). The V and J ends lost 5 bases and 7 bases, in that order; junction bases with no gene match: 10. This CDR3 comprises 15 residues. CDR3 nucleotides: TGTGCCAGCAGCCCTAAGTACGCGGGGGACGGGGAGCTGTTTTTT. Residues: CASSPKYAGDGELFF. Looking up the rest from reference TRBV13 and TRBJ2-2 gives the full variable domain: AAGVIQSPRHLIKEKRETATLKCYPIPRHDTVYWYQQGPGQDPQFLISFYEKMQSDKGSIPDRFSAQQFSDYHSELNMSSLELGDSALYFCASSPKYAGDGELFFGEGSRLTVL.

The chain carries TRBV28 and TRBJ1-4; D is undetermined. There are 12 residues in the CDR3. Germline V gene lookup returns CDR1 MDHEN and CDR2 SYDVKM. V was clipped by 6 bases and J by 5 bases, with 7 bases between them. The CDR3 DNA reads TGTGCCAGCAGGCCCCTAAATGAAAAACTGTTTTTT. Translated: CASRPLNEKLFF.

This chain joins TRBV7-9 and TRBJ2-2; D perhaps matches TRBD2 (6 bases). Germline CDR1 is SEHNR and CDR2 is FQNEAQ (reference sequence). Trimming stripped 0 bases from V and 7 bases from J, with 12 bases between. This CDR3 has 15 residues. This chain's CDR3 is CASSLAAGGGGELFF. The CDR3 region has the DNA TGTGCCAGCAGCTTAGCAGCCGGGGGAGGCGGGGAGCTGTTTTTT.

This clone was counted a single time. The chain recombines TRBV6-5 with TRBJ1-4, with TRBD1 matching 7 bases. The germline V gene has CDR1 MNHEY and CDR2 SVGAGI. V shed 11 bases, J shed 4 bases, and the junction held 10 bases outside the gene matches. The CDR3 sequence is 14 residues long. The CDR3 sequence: CAGLRQGRNEKLFF. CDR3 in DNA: TGTGCCGGACTCAGACAGGGACGTAATGAAAAACTGTTTTTT.

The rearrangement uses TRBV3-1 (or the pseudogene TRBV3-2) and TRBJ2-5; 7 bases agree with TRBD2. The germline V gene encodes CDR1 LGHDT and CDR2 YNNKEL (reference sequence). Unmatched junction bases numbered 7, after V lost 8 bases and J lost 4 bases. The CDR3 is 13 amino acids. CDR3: CASRGVGLETQYF. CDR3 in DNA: TGTGCCAGCCGGGGGGTGGGATTAGAGACCCAGTACTTC.

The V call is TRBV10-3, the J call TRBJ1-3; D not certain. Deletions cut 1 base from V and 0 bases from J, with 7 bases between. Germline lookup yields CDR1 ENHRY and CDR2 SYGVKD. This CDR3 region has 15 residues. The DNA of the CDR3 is TGTGCCATCAGTGAGTACGCGGGCTCTGGAAACACCATATATTTT. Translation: CAISEYAGSGNTIYF.

The CDR3 region is CASSRQMNTEAFF. CDR3 bases: TGTGCCAGCAGCCGACAGATGAACACTGAAGCTTTCTTT. The J gene is TRBJ1-1, the V gene TRBV5-8; weak D call: TRBD1 (5 bases). V shed 4 bases and J shed 0 bases, with 7 bases lying between them. CDR1 and CDR2 from the germline V gene are SGHTS and YDEGEE. The CDR3 has 13 amino acids.

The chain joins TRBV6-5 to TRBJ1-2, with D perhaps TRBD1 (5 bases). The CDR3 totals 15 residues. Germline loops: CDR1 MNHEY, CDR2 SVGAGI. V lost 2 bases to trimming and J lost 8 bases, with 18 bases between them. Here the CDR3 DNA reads TGTGCCAGCAGTTACGGTGACAGTCGGCTATGGGGCTACACCTTC. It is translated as CASSYGDSRLWGYTF.

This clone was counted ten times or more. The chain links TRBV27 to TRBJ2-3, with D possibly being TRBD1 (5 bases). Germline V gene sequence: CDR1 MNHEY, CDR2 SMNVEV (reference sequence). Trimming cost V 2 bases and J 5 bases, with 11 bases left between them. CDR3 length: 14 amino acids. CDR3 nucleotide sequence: TGTGCCAGCAGTTTAGGGGCCCCAATAGATACGCAGTATTTT. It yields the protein CASSLGAPIDTQYF.

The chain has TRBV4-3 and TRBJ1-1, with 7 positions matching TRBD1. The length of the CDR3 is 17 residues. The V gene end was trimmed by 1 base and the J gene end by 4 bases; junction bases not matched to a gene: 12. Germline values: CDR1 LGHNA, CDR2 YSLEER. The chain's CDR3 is CASSQASWTGGATEAFF. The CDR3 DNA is TGCGCCAGCAGCCAAGCATCCTGGACAGGAGGGGCCACTGAAGCTTTCTTT.

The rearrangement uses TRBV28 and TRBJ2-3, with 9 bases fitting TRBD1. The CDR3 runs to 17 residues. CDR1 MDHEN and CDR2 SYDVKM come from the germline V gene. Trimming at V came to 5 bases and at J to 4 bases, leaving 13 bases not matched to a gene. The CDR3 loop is CASSPWDRERGSDTQYF. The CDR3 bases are TGTGCCAGCAGTCCGTGGGACAGGGAGAGGGGCTCAGATACGCAGTATTTT.

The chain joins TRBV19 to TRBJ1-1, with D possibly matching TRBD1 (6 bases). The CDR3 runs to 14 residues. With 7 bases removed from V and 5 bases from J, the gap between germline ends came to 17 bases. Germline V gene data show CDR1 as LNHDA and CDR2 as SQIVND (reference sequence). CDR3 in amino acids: CASTPSRGGTEAFF. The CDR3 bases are TGTGCCAGTACCCCGAGCAGGGGAGGGACTGAAGCTTTCTTT.

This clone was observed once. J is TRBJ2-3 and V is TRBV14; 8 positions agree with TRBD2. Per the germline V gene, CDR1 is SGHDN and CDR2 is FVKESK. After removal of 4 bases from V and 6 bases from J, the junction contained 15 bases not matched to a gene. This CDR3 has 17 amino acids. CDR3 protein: CASSLPTGGLVPDTQYF. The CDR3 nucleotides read TGTGCCAGCAGCCTCCCGACCGGGGGACTAGTACCGGATACGCAGTATTTT.

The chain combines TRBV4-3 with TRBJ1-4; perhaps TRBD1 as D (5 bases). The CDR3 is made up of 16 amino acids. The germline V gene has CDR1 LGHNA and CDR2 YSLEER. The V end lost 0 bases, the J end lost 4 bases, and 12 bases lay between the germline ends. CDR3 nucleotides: TGCGCCAGCAGCCAAGATGGCTCAGGGTTTAATGAAAAACTGTTTTTT. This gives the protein CASSQDGSGFNEKLFF.

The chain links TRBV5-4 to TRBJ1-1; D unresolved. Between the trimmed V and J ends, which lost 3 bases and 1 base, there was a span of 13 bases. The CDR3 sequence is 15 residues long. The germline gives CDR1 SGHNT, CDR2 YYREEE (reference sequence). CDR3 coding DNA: TGTGCCAGCAGCTCACCGGGAACCGGGAACACTGAAGCTTTCTTT. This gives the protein CASSSPGTGNTEAFF.

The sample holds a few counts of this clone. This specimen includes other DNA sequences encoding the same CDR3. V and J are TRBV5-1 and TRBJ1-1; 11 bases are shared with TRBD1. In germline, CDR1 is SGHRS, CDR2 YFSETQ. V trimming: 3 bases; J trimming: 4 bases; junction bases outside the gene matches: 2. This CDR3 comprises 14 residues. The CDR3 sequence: CASSSGTGGTEAFF. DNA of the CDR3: TGCGCCAGCAGCTCCGGGACAGGGGGCACTGAAGCTTTCTTT.

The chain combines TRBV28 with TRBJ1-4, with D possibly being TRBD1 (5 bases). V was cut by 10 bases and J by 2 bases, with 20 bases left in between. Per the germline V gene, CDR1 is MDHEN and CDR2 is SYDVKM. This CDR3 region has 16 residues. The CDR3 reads CATVGGQRGTNEKLFF. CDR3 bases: TGTGCCACCGTGGGGGGTCAGCGTGGCACTAATGAAAAACTGTTTTTT. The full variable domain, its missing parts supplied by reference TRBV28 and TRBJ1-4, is DVKVTQSSRYLVKRTGEKVFLECVQDMDHENMFWYRQDPGLGLRLIYFSYDVKMKEKGDIPEGYSVSREKKERFSLILESASTNQTSMYLCATVGGQRGTNEKLFFGSGTQLSVL.

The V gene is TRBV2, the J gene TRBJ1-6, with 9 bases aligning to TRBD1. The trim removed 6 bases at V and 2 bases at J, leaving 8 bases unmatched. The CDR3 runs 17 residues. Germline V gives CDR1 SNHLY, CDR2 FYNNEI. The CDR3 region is CASRTGTGNTYNSPLHF. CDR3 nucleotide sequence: TGTGCCAGCAGGACCGGGACAGGGAACACCTATAATTCACCCCTCCACTTT.

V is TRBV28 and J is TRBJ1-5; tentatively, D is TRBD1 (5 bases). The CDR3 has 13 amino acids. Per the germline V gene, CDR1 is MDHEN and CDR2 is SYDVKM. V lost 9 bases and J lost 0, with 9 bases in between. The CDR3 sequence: CASRGLSNQPQHF. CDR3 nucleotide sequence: TGTGCCAGTAGGGGTCTTAGCAATCAGCCCCAGCATTTT.

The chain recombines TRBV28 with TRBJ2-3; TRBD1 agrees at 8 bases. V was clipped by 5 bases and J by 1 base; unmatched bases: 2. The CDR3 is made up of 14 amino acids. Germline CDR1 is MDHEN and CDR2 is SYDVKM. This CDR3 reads CASSRQGRTDTQYF. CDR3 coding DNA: TGTGCCAGCAGTCGACAGGGGCGCACAGATACGCAGTATTTT.

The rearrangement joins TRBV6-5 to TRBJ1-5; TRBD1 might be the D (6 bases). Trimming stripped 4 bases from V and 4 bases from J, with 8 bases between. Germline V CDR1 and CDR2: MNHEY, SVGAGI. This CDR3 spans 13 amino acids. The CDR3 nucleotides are TGTGCCAGCAGTTGGACAGTTAATCAGCCCCAGCATTTT. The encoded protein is CASSWTVNQPQHF.

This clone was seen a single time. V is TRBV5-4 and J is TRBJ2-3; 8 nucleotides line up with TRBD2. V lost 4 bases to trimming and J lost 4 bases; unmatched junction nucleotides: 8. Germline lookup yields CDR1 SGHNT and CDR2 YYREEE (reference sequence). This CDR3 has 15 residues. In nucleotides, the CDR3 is TGTGCCAGCAGCCCCGGGACTAGAGCATCAGATACGCAGTATTTT. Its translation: CASSPGTRASDTQYF.

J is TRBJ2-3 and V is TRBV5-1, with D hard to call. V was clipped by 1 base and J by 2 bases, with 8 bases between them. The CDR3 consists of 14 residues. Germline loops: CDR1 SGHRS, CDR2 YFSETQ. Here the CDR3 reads CASSLPQSTDTQYF. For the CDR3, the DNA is TGCGCCAGCAGCTTGCCCCAGTCCACAGATACGCAGTATTTT.

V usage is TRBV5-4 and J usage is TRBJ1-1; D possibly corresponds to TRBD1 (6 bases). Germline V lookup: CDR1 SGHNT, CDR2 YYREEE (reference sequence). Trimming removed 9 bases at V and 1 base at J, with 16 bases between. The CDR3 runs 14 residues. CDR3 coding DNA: TGTGCCACCTCCGAGGGACACCAGAACACTGAAGCTTTCTTT. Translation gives CATSEGHQNTEAFF.